These 19 T cell receptor beta chains were all obtained from the same sample, sequenced in a study of T-cell reconstitution after alpha-beta-depleted transplantation in children (dated by TCRdb to about 2016). Receptor amplification or capture employed PCR. Sequencing used an Illumina HiSeq 2500. TCR library preparation used molecular barcoding, with unique molecular identifiers applied to normalize quantification of the TCRbeta repertoire. TCRdb applied fastp at Q25 and MiXCR to the public reads, then kept only in-frame beta chains. One record per CDR3 amino acid sequence lists the most common genes and DNA. The sample contains 250,000 to 300,000 distinct CDR3 sequences, more than 9% of them found a single time. The ten largest clones capture roughly a quarter of the sample. This sample's treatment or condition label indicates: allogeneic hematopoietic cell transplantation with graft depleted of TCRalphabeta T cells and CD19 B cells.

Sequencing used peripheral blood, obtained 180 days after TCRalphabeta/CD19-depleted stem cell transplant. Source of these receptors: a male patient between 2 and 10 years old who had a stem cell transplant for chronic granulomatous disease, so the T cells may come from the graft donor.

The chain is built from TRBV12-3 or TRBV12-4 and TRBJ1-2, with no clear D. The CDR3 totals 11 residues. Trimming pared 7 bases from V and 7 bases from J, leaving 10 bases between. The CDR3 spells CASTPLFGYTF. Written as DNA, the CDR3 is TGTGCCAGCACCCCTCTATTTGGCTACACCTTC.

This clonotype was recorded many times. The chain employs TRBV5-1 and TRBJ2-3; the D is unclear. V lost 2 bases to trimming and J lost 5 bases, with 9 bases between them. Germline V gene sequence: CDR1 SGHRS, CDR2 YFSETQ. This CDR3 contains 13 residues. The CDR3 DNA follows: TGCGCCAGCAGCTTTAGCTTCGGAGATACGCAGTATTTT. This encodes CASSFSFGDTQYF.

The table lists this clonotype with a few counts. The rearrangement joins TRBV5-4 to TRBJ2-2; 8 nucleotides match TRBD1. This CDR3 comprises 16 residues. CDR1 SGHNT and CDR2 YYREEE come from the germline V gene (reference sequence). V lost 4 bases to trimming and J lost 1 base; unmatched junction nucleotides: 6. DNA of the CDR3: TGTGCCAGCAGCCTCTGGACAGGGCGGAACACCGGGGAGCTGTTTTTT. It encodes CASSLWTGRNTGELFF.

The chain recombines TRBV6-5 with TRBJ1-4; no reliable D call. Germline V gene lookup returns CDR1 MNHEY and CDR2 SVGAGI. This CDR3 is 17 amino acids long. The germline V and J ends were trimmed by 4 bases and 0 bases, with 15 bases remaining between them. As DNA, the CDR3 is TGTGCCAGCAGTTCCTTCGGGCCCGGAGCAACTAATGAAAAACTGTTTTTT. Protein sequence: CASSSFGPGATNEKLFF.

A note on this clonotype: This may arise from a read error, as a much more abundant clone is one base away. The chain carries TRBV25-1 and TRBJ2-7; possibly TRBD2 for D (5 bases). The germline V gene encodes CDR1 MGHDK and CDR2 SYGVNS. This CDR3 is built from 14 residues. The ends were cut back, 5 bases at V and 0 bases at J, with 11 bases in the middle. The CDR3 loop reads CASSKSGSSYEQYF. The CDR3 DNA follows: TGTGCCAGCAGTAAATCGGGGAGCTCCTACGAGCAGTACTTC.

This clonotype appeared many times. This rearrangement joins TRBV5-4 to TRBJ2-7, with 13 positions matching TRBD2. The length of the CDR3 is 17 residues. From germline, CDR1 is SGHNT and CDR2 YYREEE (reference sequence). V was pared by 3 bases and J by 1 base, with 7 bases of the junction left unmatched. The CDR3 here is CASSSGLAGIFSYEQYF. The CDR3 bases are TGTGCCAGCAGCTCGGGACTAGCGGGGATCTTTTCCTACGAGCAGTACTTC.

Ten or more counts support this clonotype. The chain carries TRBV4-1 and TRBJ1-2; 11 bases are shared with TRBD1. In germline, CDR1 is MGHRA, CDR2 YSYEKL. This CDR3 comprises 19 residues. V lost 3 bases and J lost 1; bases outside the gene matches: 13. The CDR3 nucleotides read TGCGCCAGCAGCCAGGACAGGGGGCCCAGCCTAACCGATAACTATGGCTACACCTTC. It codes for CASSQDRGPSLTDNYGYTF.

This clonotype was observed at least ten times. The chain joins TRBV11-2 to TRBJ2-1, with unresolved D. V was clipped by 0 bases and J by 3 bases, with 9 bases between them. CDR3 length: 15 residues. Per the germline V gene, CDR1 is SGHAT and CDR2 is FQNNGV. CDR3 DNA: TGTGCCAGCAGCTTAGATCTCCAGCTCTACAATGAGCAGTTCTTC. It is translated as CASSLDLQLYNEQFF. Combining the CDR3 with reference TRBV11-2 and TRBJ2-1 gives the whole variable domain EAGVAQSPRYKIIEKRQSVAFWCNPISGHATLYWYQQILGQGPKLLIQFQNNGVVDDSQLPKDRFSAERLKGVDSTLKIQPAKLEDSAVYLCASSLDLQLYNEQFFGPGTRLTVL.

This clonotype was counted between two and nine times. CDR3 coding DNA: TGTGCCAGCAGTTTGGGTGAGCAGTACTTC. Protein sequence: CASSLGEQYF. V usage is TRBV28 and J usage is TRBJ2-7; D gene unclear. Germline assignment: CDR1 MDHEN and CDR2 SYDVKM. V was pared by 3 bases and J by 7 bases, with 4 bases between. CDR3 length equals 10 residues.

This clonotype was observed many times. The V call is TRBV12-3 or TRBV12-4, the J call TRBJ1-3; maybe TRBD1 (6 bases). V was clipped by 10 bases and J by 0 bases, with 10 bases between them. CDR3 size: 13 residues. CDR3 residues: CATRGASGNTIYF. The CDR3 coding sequence is TGTGCCACGAGGGGGGCCTCTGGAAACACCATATATTTT.

This clonotype came up many times. The rearrangement joins TRBV5-1 to TRBJ2-7, with unresolved D. Germline V gene sequence: CDR1 SGHRS, CDR2 YFSETQ. The CDR3 loop spans 13 amino acids. Trimming left V 0 bases short and J 7 bases short, with 11 bases between. The CDR3 region has the DNA TGCGCCAGCAGCTTGGCTATCTGGGGAGAGCAGTACTTC. Encoded protein: CASSLAIWGEQYF.

In the case of this clonotype: Being one base from a much bigger clone, this may be a read error. The J gene is TRBJ2-3, the V gene TRBV20-1; 10 bases match TRBD2. Germline V CDR1 and CDR2: DFQATT, SNEGSKA (reference sequence). This CDR3 spans 15 amino acids. This CDR3 reads CNARTSGTSTDTQYF. CDR3 DNA: TGCAATGCGAGAACTAGCGGGACTAGCACAGATACGCAGTATTTT.

At least ten counts were recorded for this clonotype. The gene calls are TRBV20-1 and TRBJ2-1; possible D gene TRBD2, 6 bases. The ends were cut back, 2 bases at V and 6 bases at J, with 17 bases in the middle. CDR1 and CDR2 (germline): DFQATT, SNEGSKA (reference sequence). This CDR3 has 15 residues. CDR3 amino acids: CSARRQVAGINEQFF. The CDR3 DNA reads as TGCAGTGCTAGACGCCAAGTGGCGGGGATCAATGAGCAGTTCTTC.

This clonotype has only a few counts. V gene TRBV6-1 combines with J gene TRBJ2-2; 16 nucleotides line up with TRBD2. The CDR3 is 18 residues long. Trimming took 5 bases from V and 2 from J; bases not matched to a gene: 5. Looked up from germline, CDR1 is MNHNS and CDR2 is SASEGT. The CDR3 is CASSLGTSGRANTGELFF. The CDR3 DNA is TGTGCCAGCAGTCTCGGGACTAGCGGGAGGGCCAACACCGGGGAGCTGTTTTTT.

This clonotype turned up a few times. The V gene is TRBV12-3 or TRBV12-4, the J gene TRBJ2-1; 12 nucleotides line up with TRBD2. The CDR3 covers 15 residues. V gave up 5 bases and J gave up 6 bases; unmatched junction bases: 5. The CDR3 bases are TGTGCCAGCAGTGGTACTAGCGGGGGGATCAATGAGCAGTTCTTC. Encoded protein: CASSGTSGGINEQFF.

This clonotype showed up many times. The CDR3 sequence: CASSLGLLLPNTEAFF. CDR3 in DNA: TGCGCCAGCAGCTTGGGCTTATTACTCCCGAACACTGAAGCTTTCTTT. V and J are TRBV5-1 and TRBJ1-1; D gene unclear. The CDR3 spans 16 residues. Per germline, CDR1 SGHRS and CDR2 YFSETQ. The germline V and J ends were trimmed by 0 bases and 1 base, with 13 bases remaining between them.

Ten or more counts support this clonotype. The gene calls are TRBV5-8 and TRBJ2-3; D unclear. Per germline, CDR1 SGHTS and CDR2 YDEGEE. Deletions cut 1 base from V and 3 bases from J, with 15 bases between. The CDR3 runs 16 residues. For the CDR3, the DNA is TGTGCCAGCAGCTTGTATAACGGCGCCCCAACAGATACGCAGTATTTT. Translation: CASSLYNGAPTDTQYF.

This clonotype was detected many times. The chain employs TRBV7-8 and TRBJ2-7, with 7 bases identical to TRBD2. The CDR3 has 15 residues. CDR1 is SGHVS, CDR2 FQNEAQ, per germline. V lost 1 base, J lost 2 bases, and 5 bases stayed unmatched. The CDR3 here is CASSLGSGGPYEQYF. CDR3 nucleotide sequence: TGTGCCAGCAGCTTAGGTTCGGGGGGACCCTACGAGCAGTACTTC.

This clonotype was counted many times. The chain joins TRBV2 to TRBJ2-3; 14 nucleotides align to TRBD2. The CDR3 runs 16 residues. V was pared by 4 bases and J by 5 bases, with 5 bases of the junction left unmatched. The germline CDR1 and CDR2 sequences are SNHLY and FYNNEI. CDR3 residues: CASSAGLAGVKDTQYF. The CDR3 DNA reads as TGTGCCAGCAGTGCGGGACTAGCGGGAGTGAAAGATACGCAGTATTTT.